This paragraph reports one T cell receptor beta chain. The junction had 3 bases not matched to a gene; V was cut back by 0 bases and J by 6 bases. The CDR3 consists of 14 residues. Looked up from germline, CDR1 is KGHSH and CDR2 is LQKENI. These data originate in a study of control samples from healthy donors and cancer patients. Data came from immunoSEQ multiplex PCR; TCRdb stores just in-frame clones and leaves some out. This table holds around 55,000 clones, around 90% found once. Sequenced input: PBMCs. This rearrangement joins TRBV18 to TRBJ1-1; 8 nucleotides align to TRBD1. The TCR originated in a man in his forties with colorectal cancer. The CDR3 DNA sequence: TGTGCCAGCTCACCACCGGTACAGGGGGCTGAAGCTTTCTTT. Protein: CASSPPVQGAEAFF.